Listed below are T cell receptor beta chains from one sample, sequenced in a study of blood T cell repertoires in COVID-19. Measured with immunoSEQ multiplex PCR; TCRdb has only the in-frame clones, and not every one. The data contain more than 95,000 clones, roughly 87% of them singletons. Sequenced input: peripheral blood. The receptors shown here come from a woman aged 80 or over in a cohort sampled during active COVID-19. Both conserved end residues are part of each CDR3. A D gene is named only where the DNA matches it firmly. A row's size may be missing; if present it is once, few, many or a size class.

j_gene | abundance | v_gene | d_gene | CDR3nt | CDR3aa
TRBJ2-3 | . | TRBV5-1 | . | TGCGCCAGCAGCTCGGGCCTCGGAGGCGGCACAGATACGCAGTATTTT | CASSSGLGGGTDTQYF
TRBJ2-7 | . | TRBV6-5 | . | TGTGCAAGTGAGGGGGACGGCTACGAGCAGTACTTC | CASEGDGYEQYF
TRBJ2-1 | . | TRBV19 | TRBD1 | TGTGCCTCTACAGGGACAGCGCCCTACAATGAGCAGTTCTTC | CASTGTAPYNEQFF
TRBJ2-7 | once | TRBV11-2 | TRBD2 | TGTGCCAGCAGCCCTGGGACTAGCGGGGGGGTCTCCTACGAGCAGTACTTC | CASSPGTSGGVSYEQYF
TRBJ1-5 | . | TRBV7-6 | . | TGTGCCAGCAGCTTATCCGGAGATAGCAATCAGCCCCAGCATTTT | CASSLSGDSNQPQHF
TRBJ2-5 | . | TRBV7-6 | . | TGTGCCAGCAGCTTAGGGACAACTCTGAGGGAGACCCAGTACTTC | CASSLGTTLRETQYF
TRBJ1-5 | . | TRBV20-1 | TRBD1 | TGCAGTGCTAGTGGGGGGACAGGTAATCAGCCCCAGCATTTT | CSASGGTGNQPQHF
TRBJ2-1 | . | TRBV10-3 | . | TGTGCCATCAGTGAGGGGGCGGCTCCGATGGGCTACAATGAGCAGTTCTTC | CAISEGAAPMGYNEQFF
TRBJ1-4 | . | TRBV6-5 | TRBD1 | TGTGCCAGCAGAGAGGGACAGAATAATGAAAAACTGTTTTTT | CASREGQNNEKLFF
TRBJ2-7 | few | TRBV5-1 | . | TGCGCCAGCAGCTTCGATATCCTAGCCTCCGAGCAGTACTTC | CASSFDILASEQYF
TRBJ1-3 | . | TRBV7-2 | . | TGTGCCAGCAGCCCGGGGGTCGTCAGAAACACCATATATTTT | CASSPGVVRNTIYF
TRBJ2-5 | once | TRBV20-1 | . | TGCAGTGCTAGTGGCAGGGAAAAGACCCAGTACTTC | CSASGREKTQYF
TRBJ2-1 | . | TRBV4-2 | TRBD2 | TGTGCCAGCAGCTCCACGGTGTTACTAGCGGGAAGGATGAATGAGCAGTTCTTC | CASSSTVLLAGRMNEQFF
TRBJ2-6 | . | TRBV5-6 | TRBD2 | TGTGCCAGCAGCCTCGTGGGAGGGACTGGGGCCAACGTCCTGACTTTC | CASSLVGGTGANVLTF
TRBJ1-5 | . | TRBV7-9 | . | TGTGCCAGCAGCTTAGTCGATCAGCCCCAGCATTTT | CASSLVDQPQHF
TRBJ1-1 | . | TRBV28 | . | TGTGCCAGCACTCGGCTCCGGCTGCCTGGAGGAGCTTTCTTT | CASTRLRLPGGAFF
TRBJ2-6 | . | TRBV10-1 | TRBD1 | TGCGCCAGCAACTCGGACAGGGTAAGCTCTGGGGCCAACGTCCTGACTTTC | CASNSDRVSSGANVLTF
TRBJ2-3 | . | TRBV28 | . | TGTGCCAGCAGTATCGAACCCCTTACTAGAGTAGGAGATACGCAGTATTTT | CASSIEPLTRVGDTQYF
TRBJ2-7 | . | TRBV29-1 | TRBD2 | TGCAGCGTTGTGCCTCGGGGGGAGGAAGGGGAGCAGTACTTC | CSVVPRGEEGEQYF
TRBJ2-7 | . | TRBV5-5 | . | TGTGCCAGCAGCATGCCGGGTACAGGGTTCTACGAGCAGTACTTC | CASSMPGTGFYEQYF
TRBJ2-1 | . | TRBV7-3 | TRBD2 | TGCGCCAGCAGCTTACGCGGGGGGGCTGACAATGAGCAGTTCTTC | CASSLRGGADNEQFF
TRBJ2-1 | . | TRBV19 | TRBD2 | TGTGCCAGTAGTATAGGGTGGCTAGCGGGACGATACAATGAGCAGTTCTTC | CASSIGWLAGRYNEQFF